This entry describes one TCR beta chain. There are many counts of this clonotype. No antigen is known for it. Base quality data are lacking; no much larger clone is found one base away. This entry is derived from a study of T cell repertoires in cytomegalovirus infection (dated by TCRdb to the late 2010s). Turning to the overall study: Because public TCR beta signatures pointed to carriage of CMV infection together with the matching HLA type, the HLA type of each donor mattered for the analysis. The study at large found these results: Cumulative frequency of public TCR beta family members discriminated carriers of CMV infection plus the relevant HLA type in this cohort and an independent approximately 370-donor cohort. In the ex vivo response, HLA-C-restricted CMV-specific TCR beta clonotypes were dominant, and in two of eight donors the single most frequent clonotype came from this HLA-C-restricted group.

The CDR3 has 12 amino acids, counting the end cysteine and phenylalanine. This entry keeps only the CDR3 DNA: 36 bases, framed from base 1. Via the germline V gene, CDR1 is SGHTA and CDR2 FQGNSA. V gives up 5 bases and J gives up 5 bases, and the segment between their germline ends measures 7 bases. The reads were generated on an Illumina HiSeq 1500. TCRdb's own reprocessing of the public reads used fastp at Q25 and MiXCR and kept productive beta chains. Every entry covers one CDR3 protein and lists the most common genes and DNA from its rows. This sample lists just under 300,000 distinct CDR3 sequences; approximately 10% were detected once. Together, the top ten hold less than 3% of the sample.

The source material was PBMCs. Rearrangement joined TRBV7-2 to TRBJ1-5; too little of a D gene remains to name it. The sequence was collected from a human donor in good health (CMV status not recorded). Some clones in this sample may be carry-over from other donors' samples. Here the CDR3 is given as CASSADYQPQHF. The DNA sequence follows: TGTGCCAGCAGCGCCGACTATCAGCCCCAGCATTTT.